A selection of T cell receptor beta chains follows, all from one sample in a study of T-cell memory formation after mild COVID-19. TCRdb re-called the 5' RACE reads through MiXCR, storing one row per CDR3 protein. Among fewer than 550,000 distinct CDR3 sequences listed, roughly 20% were seen once. Sequencing was done on a sample of PBMCs or a T cell subset sorted from them (not recorded which). Source of these receptors: an adult woman who had mild COVID-19 (a few samples of this study predate the infection). Cell type and time point are not known. The CDR3 runs from the conserved cysteine through the conserved F or W. A D gene is named only where the DNA matches it firmly. Clone size is shown for a subset of rows, as once, few, many or a class of expanded clone.

d_gene | abundance | j_gene | len | v_gene | CDR3aa | CDR3nt
. | . | TRBJ1-5 | 14 | TRBV20-1 | CSASQQNSNQPQHF | TGCAGTGCTAGTCAGCAGAATAGCAATCAGCCCCAGCATTTT
. | . | TRBJ2-2 | 14 | TRBV30 | CACSGFTNTGELFF | TGTGCCTGTTCGGGCTTTACGAACACCGGGGAGCTGTTTTTT
. | . | TRBJ2-7 | 12 | TRBV20-1 | CSAREVGYEQYF | TGCAGTGCTCGAGAGGTGGGCTACGAGCAGTACTTC
TRBD1 | . | TRBJ1-2 | 15 | TRBV25-1 | CASSRAGQGGNGYTF | TGTGCCAGCTCCCGTGCTGGACAGGGGGGGAATGGCTACACCTTC
TRBD2 | . | TRBJ2-3 | 17 | TRBV5-1 | CASSLSLAGGSTDTQYF | TGCGCCAGCAGCTTGTCACTAGCGGGGGGGAGCACAGATACGCAGTATTTT
. | . | TRBJ2-2 | 14 | TRBV7-2 | CASSLVRDTGELFF | TGTGCCAGCAGCTTAGTACGGGACACCGGGGAGCTGTTTTTT
TRBD1 | . | TRBJ1-1 | 15 | TRBV4-3 | CASSAGTGGFTEAFF | TGCGCCAGCAGCGCCGGGACAGGGGGTTTCACTGAAGCTTTCTTT
. | . | TRBJ2-1 | 15 | TRBV4-3 | CASSGDSQPYNEQFF | TGCGCCAGCAGCGGAGACAGCCAGCCCTACAATGAGCAGTTCTTC
. | many | TRBJ2-1 | 15 | TRBV24-1 | CATSPGTVIYNEQFF | TGTGCCACCAGTCCCGGGACTGTAATCTACAATGAGCAGTTCTTC
. | few | TRBJ2-3 | 12 | TRBV18 | CASSDRTDTQYF | TGTGCCAGCTCAGATCGCACAGATACGCAGTATTTT
TRBD2 | . | TRBJ2-3 | 15 | TRBV2 | CASSEIAGETDTQYF | TGTGCCAGCAGTGAAATAGCGGGAGAAACAGATACGCAGTATTTT
TRBD2 | . | TRBJ2-1 | 16 | TRBV5-1 | CASSFLPAGSGTEQFF | TGCGCCAGCAGCTTTCTTCCAGCGGGGTCAGGGACGGAGCAGTTCTTC
. | . | TRBJ1-1 | 16 | TRBV7-9 | CASSLGGGMMNTEAFF | TGTGCCAGCAGCTTAGGTGGGGGGATGATGAACACTGAAGCTTTCTTT
. | few | TRBJ1-1 | 15 | TRBV5-1 | CASSLASRGNTEAFF | TGCGCCAGCAGCTTAGCCTCCAGGGGGAACACTGAAGCTTTCTTT
. | . | TRBJ2-3 | 16 | TRBV20-1 | CSASSRSWGSTDTQYF | TGCAGTGCTAGTAGTCGGTCGTGGGGAAGCACAGATACGCAGTATTTT
TRBD1 | . | TRBJ2-3 | 16 | TRBV3-1 | CASSSGQVPRTDTQYF | TGTGCCAGCAGCTCCGGACAGGTTCCTCGCACAGATACGCAGTATTTT
TRBD2 | . | TRBJ2-5 | 17 | TRBV3-1 | CASSQPPASGVAETQYF | TGTGCCAGCAGCCAACCTCCCGCTAGCGGGGTCGCAGAGACCCAGTACTTC
. | . | TRBJ2-1 | 11 | TRBV11-2 | CASSSSPEQFF | TGTGCCAGCAGCTCCTCGCCCGAGCAGTTCTTC
. | . | TRBJ2-7 | 13 | TRBV10-3 | CAISESGTYEQYF | TGTGCCATCAGTGAGTCCGGGACCTACGAGCAGTACTTC
. | . | TRBJ2-1 | 17 | TRBV9 | CASSVDPAGHSYNEQFF | TGTGCCAGCAGCGTAGATCCTGCGGGCCACTCCTACAATGAGCAGTTCTTC
. | few | TRBJ1-2 | 13 | TRBV25-1 | CASSGGRDYGYTF | TGTGCCAGCAGCGGGGGCAGGGACTATGGCTACACCTTC
TRBD1 | . | TRBJ1-4 | 14 | TRBV6-5 | CASSPGTGYEKLFF | TGTGCCAGCAGCCCCGGGACAGGCTATGAAAAACTGTTTTTT
TRBD2 | many | TRBJ2-3 | 18 | TRBV12-3/TRBV12-4 | CASSSRMTSGTSTDTQYF | TGTGCCAGCAGTTCCAGGATGACTAGCGGGACTAGCACAGATACGCAGTATTTT
. | . | TRBJ1-2 | 14 | TRBV6-5 | CASSYSSGAAGYTF | TGTGCCAGCAGTTACTCTTCAGGGGCGGCCGGCTACACCTTC
TRBD1 | . | TRBJ1-1 | 16 | TRBV3-1 | CASSLTGTEMNTEAFF | TGTGCCAGCAGCCTAACCGGGACAGAGATGAACACTGAAGCTTTCTTT
. | few | TRBJ2-2 | 14 | TRBV5-1 | CASRQRGSTGELFF | TGCGCCAGCAGGCAGAGGGGGTCTACCGGGGAGCTGTTTTTT
. | few | TRBJ1-2 | 15 | TRBV12-3/TRBV12-4 | CASSLARTANYGYTF | TGTGCCAGCAGTTTAGCGCGGACGGCTAACTATGGCTACACCTTC
TRBD2 | many | TRBJ2-7 | 14 | TRBV14 | CASARAGGPNEQYF | TGTGCCAGCGCGAGGGCGGGAGGGCCAAACGAGCAGTACTTC
. | many | TRBJ1-2 | 15 | TRBV27 | CASSPTGQGGYGYTF | TGTGCCAGCAGTCCCACGGGGCAGGGTGGCTATGGCTACACCTTC
. | few | TRBJ2-3 | 13 | TRBV7-8 | CAVSTGSTDTQYF | TGTGCTGTCAGTACCGGTAGCACAGATACGCAGTATTTT
. | . | TRBJ2-3 | 12 | TRBV10-3 | CAISDSTDTQYF | TGTGCCATCAGCGACAGCACAGATACGCAGTATTTT
. | few | TRBJ2-4 | 15 | TRBV4-2 | CASSQEGTYGDIQYF | TGTGCCAGCAGCCAGGAGGGGACTTATGGGGACATTCAGTACTTC
TRBD2 | few | TRBJ2-7 | 14 | TRBV3-1 | CASSPGLAGGAQYF | TGTGCCAGCAGCCCGGGACTAGCGGGGGGCGCGCAGTACTTC
TRBD2 | . | TRBJ2-1 | 15 | TRBV28 | CASSFPAGGVNEQFF | TGTGCCAGCAGCTTCCCCGCGGGGGGGGTTAATGAGCAGTTCTTC
. | . | TRBJ2-3 | 16 | TRBV7-3 | CASSLSSSLSADTQYF | TGTGCCAGCAGCTTAAGCTCAAGTCTCAGCGCGGATACGCAGTATTTT
. | . | TRBJ2-2 | 15 | TRBV5-1 | CASSLDFQNTGELFF | TGCGCCAGCAGCTTGGACTTCCAAAACACCGGGGAGCTGTTTTTT
TRBD1 | few | TRBJ2-1 | 16 | TRBV5-1 | CASSLEWTGMRNEQFF | TGCGCCAGCAGCTTGGAGTGGACAGGGATGAGGAATGAGCAGTTCTTC
. | . | TRBJ2-2 | 16 | TRBV7-2 | CASSLVSRSNTGELFF | TGTGCCAGCAGCTTAGTAAGCAGGTCGAACACCGGGGAGCTGTTTTTT
TRBD1 | . | TRBJ1-5 | 16 | TRBV4-1 | CASSQDRGTGNQPQHF | TGCGCCAGCAGCCAAGACAGGGGGACAGGTAATCAGCCCCAGCATTTT
. | . | TRBJ2-2 | 14 | TRBV12-3/TRBV12-4 | CASTTAGWTGELFF | TGTGCCAGCACTACGGCAGGGTGGACCGGGGAGCTGTTTTTT
. | . | TRBJ1-1 | 15 | TRBV9 | CASSVATGSRTEAFF | TGTGCCAGCAGCGTAGCCACAGGAAGTCGGACTGAAGCTTTCTTT
. | few | TRBJ1-3 | 16 | TRBV4-3 | CASSQGSGSSGNTIYF | TGCGCCAGCAGCCAAGGGTCCGGAAGCTCTGGAAACACCATATATTTT
TRBD1 | . | TRBJ2-2 | 16 | TRBV20-1 | CSARDFQGARPGELFF | TGCAGTGCTAGAGATTTCCAGGGGGCGCGTCCCGGGGAGCTGTTTTTT
TRBD2 | few | TRBJ2-4 | 15 | TRBV9 | CASSVEGTIRNIQYF | TGTGCCAGCAGCGTAGAAGGGACTATAAGAAACATTCAGTACTTC
. | . | TRBJ1-1 | 13 | TRBV4-3 | CASSQREGLEAFF | TGCGCCAGCAGCCAACGTGAGGGCCTTGAAGCTTTCTTT
. | few | TRBJ1-2 | 15 | TRBV20-1 | CSARDTIQGMNGYTF | TGCAGTGCTAGAGACACCATACAGGGTATGAATGGCTACACCTTC
. | many | TRBJ2-7 | 12 | TRBV7-9 | CASSLVSYEQYF | TGTGCCAGCAGCTTAGTATCCTACGAGCAGTACTTC
TRBD1 | . | TRBJ2-7 | 16 | TRBV6-5 | CASSYKPGQGAFEQYF | TGTGCCAGCAGTTACAAACCGGGACAGGGGGCATTCGAGCAGTACTTC
. | . | TRBJ2-1 | 15 | TRBV19 | CASSIAGSPYNEQFF | TGTGCCAGTAGTATAGCAGGGAGCCCCTACAATGAGCAGTTCTTC
. | few | TRBJ2-4 | 12 | TRBV20-1 | CSARRSAELQYF | TGCAGTGCTAGACGTTCCGCAGAACTACAGTACTTC
. | few | TRBJ1-2 | 16 | TRBV6-5 | CASSPQGTVSNYGYTF | TGTGCCAGCAGTCCCCAGGGTACCGTTTCTAACTATGGCTACACCTTC
. | many | TRBJ1-1 | 15 | TRBV15 | CATSRRDGFYTEAFF | TGTGCCACCAGCAGGCGAGACGGGTTCTACACTGAAGCTTTCTTT
. | . | TRBJ2-1 | 14 | TRBV7-8 | CASSLRGIYNEQFF | TGTGCCAGCAGCCTTAGAGGCATCTACAATGAGCAGTTCTTC
. | few | TRBJ1-6 | 16 | TRBV2 | CASSEWGDSENSPLHF | TGTGCCAGCAGTGAGTGGGGGGACTCCGAGAATTCACCCCTCCACTTT